A single sample gave rise to the 17 T cell receptor beta chains below, sequenced in a study of blood T cell repertoires in COVID-19. Assay used: immunoSEQ multiplex PCR; TCRdb lists only in-frame clones, some missing. The sample has over 400,000 clones, approximately 90% seen once. The sequenced sample consisted of PBMCs or T cells enriched from blood (not recorded which). All receptors derive from a woman aged 60-75 years who had recovered from COVID-19.

CDR3 amino acids: CASSPDRESSYEQYF. CDR3 coding DNA: TGCGCCAGCAGCCCAGACAGGGAGAGCTCCTACGAGCAGTACTTC. The gene calls are TRBV23-1 and TRBJ2-7, with 7 bases identical to TRBD1. TRBV23-1 is an open reading frame whose function is uncertain. The CDR3 extends over 15 amino acids. V was clipped by 6 bases and J by 0 bases; unmatched bases: 8.

The chain links TRBV3-1 (or the pseudogene TRBV3-2) to TRBJ1-6; no firm D call. Trimming cost V 1 base and J 11 bases, with 15 bases left between them. Germline assignment: CDR1 LGHDT and CDR2 YNNKEL (reference sequence). This CDR3 region has 15 residues. The CDR3 bases are TGTGCCAGCAGCCAAGGACCGGCGATCGGGACACCCCTCCACTTT. Translated: CASSQGPAIGTPLHF.

V and J are TRBV5-1 and TRBJ2-3; 10 bases match TRBD2. The CDR3 is made up of 17 amino acids. The germline V gene encodes CDR1 SGHRS and CDR2 YFSETQ. V lost 0 bases and J lost 6; bases outside the gene matches: 10. CDR3 bases: TGCGCCAGCAGCTTGGCGCCAGCGGGGGGGAGGGCCGATACGCAGTATTTT. This codes for CASSLAPAGGRADTQYF.

The J gene is TRBJ2-2, the V gene TRBV29-1, with 9 bases that match TRBD1. The CDR3 runs to 14 residues. Germline V CDR1 and CDR2: SQVTM, ANQGSEA. Trimming cost V 6 bases and J 6 bases; bases outside gene matches: 8. The CDR3 nucleotides are TGCAGCGTCCGACAGGGGGTATTCGCCGGGGAGCTGTTTTTT. It is translated as CSVRQGVFAGELFF.

The chain is built from TRBV11-3 and TRBJ2-7; 7 bases are a match to TRBD2. CDR3 size: 19 residues. The germline V gene encodes CDR1 SGHNT and CDR2 YENEEA. With 1 base clipped from V and 5 bases from J, the junction kept 20 bases outside the gene matches. The DNA for the CDR3 is TGTGCCAGCAGCTTAGCACGAGTGGCTAGCGGATACCTAGAGGACGAGCAGTACTTC. This codes for CASSLARVASGYLEDEQYF.

This chain links TRBV11-2 with TRBJ2-1, with 9 bases matching TRBD1. Germline CDR1 reads SGHAT; CDR2 reads FQNNGV. J was trimmed by 10 bases and V by 5 bases; bases with no gene match: 12. This CDR3 contains 15 residues. CDR3 amino acids: CASSLPQGATNEQFF. The CDR3 DNA reads TGTGCCAGCAGCCTACCACAGGGGGCGACGAACGAGCAGTTCTTC.

The table lists this clone with a count of one. A junction end diverges from the germline sequence, so it may reflect a read error. The chain has TRBV9 and TRBJ1-2, with TRBD1 matching over 7 bases. The CDR3 has 13 residues. Germline-derived CDR1 and CDR2 are SGDLS and YYNGEE. The CDR3: CASSGTGIGGGDF. CDR3 coding DNA: TGTGCCAGCAGCGGGACAGGAATAGGAGGGGGAGACTTC.

The sample holds one count of this clone. The V and J genes are TRBV2 and TRBJ2-7; 7 bases align to TRBD1. The CDR3 loop spans 11 amino acids. V shed 10 bases and J 12 bases; nucleotides not matched to a gene: 12. Germline lookup yields CDR1 SNHLY and CDR2 FYNNEI. CDR3 loop: CAISPTGDLYV. In DNA form, the CDR3 reads TGTGCCATCTCCCCCACAGGGGACCTGTACGTC.

The chain couples TRBV27 to TRBJ2-3, with 7 bases fitting TRBD1. In germline, CDR1 is MNHEY, CDR2 SMNVEV (reference sequence). V was pared by 6 bases and J by 3 bases, with 3 bases of the junction left unmatched. This CDR3 spans 13 amino acids. CDR3 region: CASRKGATDTQYF. DNA for the CDR3: TGTGCCAGCAGAAAGGGGGCAACAGATACGCAGTATTTT.

J is TRBJ2-2 and V is TRBV30, with D possibly matching TRBD2 (6 bases). CDR3 length equals 16 residues. Trimming took 5 bases from V and 2 from J, leaving 18 bases between them. CDR1 GTSNPN and CDR2 SVGIG come from the germline V gene (reference sequence). The CDR3 region is CAWAAVGLTNTGELFF. The DNA of the CDR3 is TGTGCCTGGGCCGCCGTGGGACTGACAAACACCGGGGAGCTGTTTTTT.

V and J are TRBV7-9 and TRBJ1-2; the match to TRBD1 covers 9 bases. CDR1 SEHNR and CDR2 FQNEAQ come from the germline V gene (reference sequence). Trimming took 5 bases from V and 4 from J; bases not matched to a gene: 5. The CDR3 is 14 residues long. CDR3 residues: CASSADRGGYGYTF. The CDR3 nucleotides are TGTGCCAGCAGCGCTGACAGGGGGGGCTATGGCTACACCTTC. Using reference TRBV7-9 and TRBJ1-2 for the parts outside the CDR3, the full variable domain is DTGVSQNPRHKITKRGQNVTFRCDPISEHNRLYWYRQTLGQGPEFLTYFQNEAQLEKSRLLSDRFSAERPKGSFSTLEIQRTEQGDSAMYLCASSADRGGYGYTFGSGTRLTVV.

The chain recombines TRBV7-9 with TRBJ2-3; D possibly corresponds to TRBD2 (6 bases). Trimming cost V 1 base and J 6 bases, with 11 bases left between them. The CDR3 runs 14 residues. In germline, CDR1 is SEHNR, CDR2 FQNEAQ (reference sequence). The CDR3 is CASSLGDFHDTQYF. The CDR3 DNA is TGTGCCAGCAGCTTAGGGGACTTTCACGATACGCAGTATTTT. Drawing the rest from reference TRBV7-9 and TRBJ2-3, the complete variable domain is DTGVSQNPRHKITKRGQNVTFRCDPISEHNRLYWYRQTLGQGPEFLTYFQNEAQLEKSRLLSDRFSAERPKGSFSTLEIQRTEQGDSAMYLCASSLGDFHDTQYFGPGTRLTVL.

This clone occurred a few times. The V gene is TRBV10-1, the J gene TRBJ2-7; 7 bases are a match to TRBD1. The CDR3 contains 13 residues. The V gene's germline CDR1 is WNHNN and CDR2 SYGVQD (reference sequence). Trimming took 8 bases from V and 6 from J; bases not matched to a gene: 10. The CDR3 sequence is CASRDSGVCEQYV. The DNA of the CDR3 is TGCGCCAGCCGGGACAGTGGGGTTTGCGAGCAGTACGTC.

This sequence joins TRBV10-3 and TRBJ2-7; TRBD2 agrees at 8 bases. The J segment lost 4 bases and the V segment lost 6 bases, leaving 11 bases of the junction unmatched. CDR1 is ENHRY, CDR2 SYGVKD, per germline. The CDR3 totals 15 residues. CDR3 DNA: TGTGCCATCAGGGACTCCTCTGCGGGAGGTTACGAGCAGTACTTC. It codes for CAIRDSSAGGYEQYF.

This clone has just one count. The V and J genes are TRBV2 and TRBJ2-7; 8 nucleotides align to TRBD1. The V gene end was trimmed by 6 bases and the J gene end by 4 bases; junction bases not matched to a gene: 11. This CDR3 contains 15 residues. In germline, CDR1 is SNHLY, CDR2 FYNNEI. For the CDR3, the DNA is TGTGCCAGCAGCGAGGCCTGGACAGGGCGGTACGAGCAGTACTTC. Protein product: CASSEAWTGRYEQYF.

The chain combines TRBV7-2 with TRBJ2-3; 8 nucleotides match TRBD2. The trim removed 2 bases at V and 2 bases at J, leaving 6 bases unmatched. The CDR3 has 16 residues. Germline assignment: CDR1 SGHTA and CDR2 FQGNSA. The CDR3 bases are TGTGCCAGCAGCTTATTCCAGCGGGGGCCCACAGATACGCAGTATTTT. Amino acids: CASSLFQRGPTDTQYF.

The V call is TRBV29-1, the J call TRBJ2-7; D perhaps matches TRBD2 (6 bases). V was pared by 7 bases and J by 3 bases, with 13 bases between. The CDR3 contains 12 residues. Germline V CDR1 and CDR2: SQVTM, ANQGSEA. The CDR3 coding sequence is TGCAGCGCCGGGGGTGATTTCTACGAGCAGTACTTC. This encodes CSAGGDFYEQYF.